This TCR beta chain was retrieved from a study of cytomegalovirus exposure and HLA in healthy donors. Study-wide background: As an earlier analysis found, some 170 million T cells yielded approximately 100 million unique TCR beta sequences. Study-level points and caveats: Analysis was performed later, and it showed HLA-associated TCR beta chains to be more clonally expanded than equally common others. A later analysis reportedly found fewer N-insertions in an Asian-associated ancestry cluster than the roughly 730-donor mean.

As regards this clone: Its target is not known.

Both 60 Vbeta primers and 13 Jbeta primers went into the PCR. Assay: immunoSEQ multiplex PCR; the TCRdb copy retains only in-frame clones and omits some. The sample carries 190,000 or so clones, around four fifths recorded once. It was healthy bone marrow donors who served as donors. Specimen: PBMCs. This receptor was taken from a woman aged 50 to 60 in good health and CMV-seropositive.

CDR3 amino acids: CASSYSTGGSIYGYTF. Here the CDR3 DNA reads TGTGCCAGCAGTTACTCGACGGGCGGGAGCATCTATGGCTACACCTTC. The rearrangement uses TRBV6-5 and TRBJ1-2; D is unclear. Germline values: CDR1 MNHEY, CDR2 SVGAGI. This CDR3 is 16 amino acids long. The V gene lost 0 bases and the J gene lost 4 bases, with 15 bases spanning the gap.